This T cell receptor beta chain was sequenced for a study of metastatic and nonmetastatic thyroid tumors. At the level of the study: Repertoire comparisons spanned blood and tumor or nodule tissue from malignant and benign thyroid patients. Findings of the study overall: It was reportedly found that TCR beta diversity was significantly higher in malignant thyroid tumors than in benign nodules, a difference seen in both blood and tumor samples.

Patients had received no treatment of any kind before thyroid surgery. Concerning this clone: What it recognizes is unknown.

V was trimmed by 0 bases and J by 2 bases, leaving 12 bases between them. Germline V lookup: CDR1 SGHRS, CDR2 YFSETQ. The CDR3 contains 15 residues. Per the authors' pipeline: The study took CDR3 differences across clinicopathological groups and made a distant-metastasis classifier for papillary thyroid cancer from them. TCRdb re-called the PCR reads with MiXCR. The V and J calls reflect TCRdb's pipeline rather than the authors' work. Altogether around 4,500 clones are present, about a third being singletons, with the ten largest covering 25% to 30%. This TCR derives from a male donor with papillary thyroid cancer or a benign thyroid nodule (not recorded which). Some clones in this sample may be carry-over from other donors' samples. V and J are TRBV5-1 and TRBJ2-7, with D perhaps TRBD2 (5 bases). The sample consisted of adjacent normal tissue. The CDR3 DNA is TGCGCCAGCAGCTTGGAAGGGTTCGGGACCTACGAGCAGTACTTC. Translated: CASSLEGFGTYEQYF.